The subject of this entry is one T cell receptor beta chain. One entry per CDR3 protein, called by TCRdb with MiXCR from the 5' RACE reads. This sample has about 520,000 distinct CDR3 sequences; approximately 22% occur once, and the top ten carry around 1%. CDR3 length: 12 residues. V was shortened by 6 bases and J by 7 bases, with 12 bases between the two germline ends. Germline V gene data show CDR1 as MNHNY and CDR2 as SVGAGI (reference sequence). The data were taken from a study of identical twins. This sample also belongs to another study, concerning T cells expressing NK-cell markers. That source reports: Eight donors were sequenced, seven testing HCMV-seropositive and one testing seronegative. For 5 to 7 donors, the dominant NKG2C+ clonotypes made up about 1.0-7.5% of their CD8+ T cells. For a few donors, these clonotypes were likewise the leading ones in the CD3+CD56-NKG2C+ fraction.

The sample taken for sequencing was CD4+ T cells sorted from blood. This sequence was found in a woman between 18 and 30 years old in good health. The chain carries TRBV6-6 and TRBJ1-2; TRBD1 is a possible D gene (6 bases). CDR3 loop: CASRYREGGYTF. CDR3 in DNA: TGTGCCAGCAGGTACAGGGAAGGTGGCTACACCTTC.